Included here is one T cell receptor (beta chain) sequence, with context. The sample is drawn from a study of shared clonotypes between healthy human individuals. Trimming shortened V by 0 bases and J by 0 bases, and 6 bases separated the two germline ends. Germline assignment: CDR1 ENHRY and CDR2 SYGVKD. This CDR3 contains 14 residues. The authors split each subset's genomic DNA evenly across several immunoSEQ plates. The data were produced by immunoSEQ multiplex PCR, yet TCRdb's version contains in-frame clones alone and is incomplete. Counted here are about 2 million clones, 85% to 95% occurring once; the ten biggest clones make up 0.1% to 0.15%.

The sequence was obtained from a man aged 18 to 29 in good health. The sequencing sample was made of naive CD4+ T cells sorted from blood. Regarding subset: CD45RA+ positively selected. The chain recombines TRBV10-3 with TRBJ2-7; no clear D. The CDR3 here is CAISESTSSYEQYF. The CDR3, as DNA: TGTGCCATCAGTGAGTCAACAAGCTCCTACGAGCAGTACTTC.